These 6 T cell receptor beta chains were all obtained from the same sample, sequenced in a study of technical replicates of blood from a handful of donors. The data were produced by immunoSEQ multiplex PCR, yet TCRdb's version contains in-frame clones alone and is incomplete. Among roughly 59,000 clones listed, approximately 86% were seen once. Specimen: PBMCs. Receptor source: a human donor in good health. Some clones in this sample may be carry-over from other donors' samples.

The V and J genes are TRBV7-2 and TRBJ1-4; perhaps TRBD1 as D (6 bases). The CDR3 sequence is 16 residues long. Germline CDR1 SGHTA, CDR2 FQGNSA. V was shortened by 5 bases and J by 2 bases, with 15 bases between the two germline ends. In DNA form, the CDR3 reads TGTGCCAGCAGCCCAATGGGGGGGCGGACTAATGAAAAACTGTTTTTT. Translating gives CASSPMGGRTNEKLFF.

The chain is built from TRBV30 and TRBJ1-4; D might be TRBD1 (5 bases). The CDR3 consists of 14 residues. Germline-derived CDR1 and CDR2 are GTSNPN and SVGIG (reference sequence). The germline V and J ends were trimmed by 2 bases and 3 bases, with 10 bases remaining between them. CDR3 nucleotide sequence: TGTGCCTGGAGTCCAGGGTTCTCTAATGAAAAACTGTTTTTT. Translation: CAWSPGFSNEKLFF.

V gene TRBV6-6 combines with J gene TRBJ2-2; TRBD2 agrees at 10 bases. V lost 2 bases and J lost 5; bases outside the gene matches: 5. Looked up from germline, CDR1 is MNHNY and CDR2 is SVGAGI (reference sequence). CDR3 size: 16 residues. The CDR3 DNA reads TGTGCCAGCAGTTACGGGTCTAGCGGGAGAACCGGGGAGCTGTTTTTT. This gives the protein CASSYGSSGRTGELFF.

This chain links TRBV6-1 with TRBJ1-2, with D maybe TRBD1 (5 bases). This CDR3 comprises 13 residues. The germline gives CDR1 MNHNS, CDR2 SASEGT. The V gene lost 3 bases and the J gene lost 3 bases, with 8 bases spanning the gap. The CDR3 sequence: CASSEDTYYGYTF. DNA of the CDR3: TGTGCCAGCAGTGAGGACACCTACTATGGCTACACCTTC.

This rearrangement joins TRBV4-3 to TRBJ1-5, with D perhaps TRBD1 (6 bases). Germline V lookup: CDR1 LGHNA, CDR2 YSLEER. V gave up 0 bases and J gave up 4 bases, with 10 bases separating them. This CDR3 is 15 amino acids long. This CDR3 reads CASSQEWGTNQPQHF. Written as DNA, the CDR3 is TGCGCCAGCAGCCAAGAATGGGGGACAAATCAGCCCCAGCATTTT.

The J gene is TRBJ1-2, the V gene TRBV7-2, with 7 bases aligning to TRBD1. CDR3 length equals 14 residues. Germline values: CDR1 SGHTA, CDR2 FQGNSA. V trimming: 2 bases; J trimming: 1 base; junction bases outside the gene matches: 1. The CDR3 nucleotides read TGTGCCAGCAGCTTACAGGGGGGTAACTATGGCTACACCTTC. It encodes CASSLQGGNYGYTF.